This TCR beta chain was captured in a study of beta chain features in type 1 diabetes. Findings of the study overall: Shorter TCRB CDR3s, moderately but significantly so, marked every one of the four CD4+ subsets in Type 1 diabetes patients.

This clone was picked up a small number of times. The antigen remains unidentified. Sequenced material consisted of expressed TCRB transcripts (all of the isolated RNA was reverse transcribed). Libraries were prepared by immunoSEQ multiplex PCR; TCRdb keeps only in-frame clonotypes and omits some of them. The repertoire consists of 300,000 to 450,000 clones, with 15% to 20% occurring once and the leading ten covering around 0.045%. Unmatched junction bases numbered 6, after V lost 2 bases and J lost 7 bases. The CDR3 length is 14 residues. Germline loops: CDR1 GTSNPN, CDR2 SVGIG (reference sequence). The sample was naive CD4+ T cells from blood. The clonotype was recovered from a woman aged 18-29 years in good health. This chain links TRBV30 with TRBJ1-4; 8 nucleotides align to TRBD1. CDR3 bases: TGTGCCTGGAGTTCGGACAGGGAGGCTGAAAAACTGTTTTTT. Protein: CAWSSDREAEKLFF. Together with reference TRBV30 and TRBJ1-4, the CDR3 gives the full variable domain: SQTIHQWPATLVQPVGSPLSLECTVEGTSNPNLYWYRQAAGRGLQLLFYSVGIGQISSEVPQNLSASRPQDRQFILSSKKLLLSDSGFYLCAWSSDREAEKLFFGSGTQLSVL.